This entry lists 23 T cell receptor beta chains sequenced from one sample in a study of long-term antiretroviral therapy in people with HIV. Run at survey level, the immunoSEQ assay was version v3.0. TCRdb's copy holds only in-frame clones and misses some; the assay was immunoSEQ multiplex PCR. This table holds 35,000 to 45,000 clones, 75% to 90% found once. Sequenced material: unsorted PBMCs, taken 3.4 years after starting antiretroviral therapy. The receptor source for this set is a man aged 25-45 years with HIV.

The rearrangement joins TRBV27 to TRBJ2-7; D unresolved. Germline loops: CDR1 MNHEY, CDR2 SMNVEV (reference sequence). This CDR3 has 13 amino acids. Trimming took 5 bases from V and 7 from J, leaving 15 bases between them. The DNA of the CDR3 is TGTGCCAGCAGTCCGGCCCCAAGTTTGGAGCAGTACTTC. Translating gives CASSPAPSLEQYF.

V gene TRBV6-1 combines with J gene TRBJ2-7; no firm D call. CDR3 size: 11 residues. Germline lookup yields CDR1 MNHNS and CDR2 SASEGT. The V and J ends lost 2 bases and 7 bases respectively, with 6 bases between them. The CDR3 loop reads CASSEFREQYF. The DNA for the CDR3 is TGTGCCAGCAGTGAATTTAGGGAGCAGTACTTC.

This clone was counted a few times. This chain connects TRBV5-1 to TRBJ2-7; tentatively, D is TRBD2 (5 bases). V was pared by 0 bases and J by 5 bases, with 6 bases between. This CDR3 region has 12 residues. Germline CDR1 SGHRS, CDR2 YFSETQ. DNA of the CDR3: TGCGCCAGCAGCTTGGAGGGAGACGAGCAGTACTTC. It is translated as CASSLEGDEQYF.

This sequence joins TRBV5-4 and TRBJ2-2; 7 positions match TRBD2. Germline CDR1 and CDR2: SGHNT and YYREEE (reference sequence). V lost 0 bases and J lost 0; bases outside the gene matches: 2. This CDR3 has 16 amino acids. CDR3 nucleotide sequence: TGTGCCAGCAGCTTGGGTCTAGCGGCGAACACCGGGGAGCTGTTTTTT. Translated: CASSLGLAANTGELFF.

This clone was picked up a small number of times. Here the CDR3 DNA reads TGTGCCAGCAGCTTAGATGCAGGGGACACAGATACGCAGTATTTT. It is translated as CASSLDAGDTDTQYF. This chain links TRBV11-2 with TRBJ2-3, with D perhaps TRBD1 (6 bases). Germline CDR1 reads SGHAT; CDR2 reads FQNNGV. The CDR3 loop spans 15 amino acids. Deletions cut 0 bases from V and 2 bases from J, with 9 bases between.

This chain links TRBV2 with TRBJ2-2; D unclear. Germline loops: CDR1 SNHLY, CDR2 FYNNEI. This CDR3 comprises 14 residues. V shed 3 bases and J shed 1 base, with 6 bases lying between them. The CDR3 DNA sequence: TGTGCCAGCAGTGAGCTTTTGAACACCGGGGAGCTGTTTTTT. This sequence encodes CASSELLNTGELFF.

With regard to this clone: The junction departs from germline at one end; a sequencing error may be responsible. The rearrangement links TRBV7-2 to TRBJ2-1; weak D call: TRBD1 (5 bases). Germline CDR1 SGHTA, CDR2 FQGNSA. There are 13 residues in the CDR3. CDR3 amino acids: CASSLAAGLEKFF. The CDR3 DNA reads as TGTGCCAGCAGCTTAGCGGCAGGGCTTGAGAAGTTCTTC.

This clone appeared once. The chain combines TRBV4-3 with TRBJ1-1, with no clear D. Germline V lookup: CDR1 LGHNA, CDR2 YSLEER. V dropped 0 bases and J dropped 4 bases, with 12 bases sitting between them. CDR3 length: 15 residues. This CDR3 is CASSQDRQSPTEAFF. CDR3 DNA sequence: TGCGCCAGCAGCCAAGATCGGCAGAGTCCCACTGAAGCTTTCTTT.

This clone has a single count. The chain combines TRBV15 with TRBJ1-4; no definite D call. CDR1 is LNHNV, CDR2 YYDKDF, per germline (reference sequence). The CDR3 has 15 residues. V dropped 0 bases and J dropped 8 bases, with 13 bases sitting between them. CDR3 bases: TGTGCCACCAGCAGAGATAGAAGGATGGGGGAAAAACTGTTTTTT. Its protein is CATSRDRRMGEKLFF.

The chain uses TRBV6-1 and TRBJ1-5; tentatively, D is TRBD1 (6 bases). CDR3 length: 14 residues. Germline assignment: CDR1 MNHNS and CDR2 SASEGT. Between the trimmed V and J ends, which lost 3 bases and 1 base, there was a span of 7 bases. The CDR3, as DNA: TGTGCCAGCAGTGAGAGGGGGAGCAATCAGCCCCAGCATTTT. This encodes CASSERGSNQPQHF.

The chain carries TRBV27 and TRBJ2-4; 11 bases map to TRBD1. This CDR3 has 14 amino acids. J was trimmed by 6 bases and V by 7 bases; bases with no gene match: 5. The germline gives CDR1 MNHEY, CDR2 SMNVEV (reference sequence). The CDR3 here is CASIRTGGGNIQYF. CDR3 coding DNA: TGTGCCAGCATCCGGACAGGGGGCGGAAACATTCAGTACTTC.

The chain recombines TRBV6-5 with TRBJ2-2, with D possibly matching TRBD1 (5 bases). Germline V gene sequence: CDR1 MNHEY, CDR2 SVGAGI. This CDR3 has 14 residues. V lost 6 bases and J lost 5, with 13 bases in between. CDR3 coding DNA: TGTGCCAGCAGGCCAGGACACCGAACCGGGGAGCTGTTTTTT. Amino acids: CASRPGHRTGELFF.

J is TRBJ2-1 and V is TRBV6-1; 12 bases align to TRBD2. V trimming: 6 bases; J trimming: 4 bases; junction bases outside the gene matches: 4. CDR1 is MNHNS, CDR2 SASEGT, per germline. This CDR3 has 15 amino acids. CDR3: CASRVLAGGYNEQFF. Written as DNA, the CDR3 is TGTGCCAGCAGGGTACTAGCGGGAGGTTACAATGAGCAGTTCTTC.

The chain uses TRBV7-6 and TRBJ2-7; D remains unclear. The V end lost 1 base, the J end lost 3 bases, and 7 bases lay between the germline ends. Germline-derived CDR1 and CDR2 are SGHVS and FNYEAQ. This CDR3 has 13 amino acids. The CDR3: CASSLGVGYEQYF. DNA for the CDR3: TGTGCCAGCAGCTTAGGGGTAGGCTACGAGCAGTACTTC.

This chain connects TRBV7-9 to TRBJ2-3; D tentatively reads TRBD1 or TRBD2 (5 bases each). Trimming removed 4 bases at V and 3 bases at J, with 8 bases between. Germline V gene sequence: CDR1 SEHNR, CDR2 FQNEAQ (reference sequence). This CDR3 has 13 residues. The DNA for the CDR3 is TGTGCCAGCAGCTACGGGACGACAGATACGCAGTATTTT. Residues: CASSYGTTDTQYF.

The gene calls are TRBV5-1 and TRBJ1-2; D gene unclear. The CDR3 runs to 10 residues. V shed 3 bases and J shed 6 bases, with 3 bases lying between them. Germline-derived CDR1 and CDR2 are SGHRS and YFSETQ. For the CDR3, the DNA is TGCGCCAGCAGCTGGGATGGCTACACCTTC. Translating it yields CASSWDGYTF.

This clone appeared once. The CDR3 DNA sequence: TGTGCCAGCAGCTTGGTTAGGAACTATGGCTACACCTTC. It specifies CASSLVRNYGYTF. The V gene is TRBV5-6, the J gene TRBJ1-2; D ambiguous. CDR1 is SGHDT, CDR2 YYEEEE, per germline. The CDR3 consists of 13 residues. Trimming pared 0 bases from V and 2 bases from J, leaving 5 bases between. Based on the CDR3 plus reference TRBV5-6 and TRBJ1-2, the full variable domain is DAGVTQSPTHLIKTRGQQVTLRCSPKSGHDTVSWYQQALGQGPQFIFQYYEEEERQRGNFPDRFSGHQFPNYSSELNVNALLLGDSALYLCASSLVRNYGYTFGSGTRLTVV.

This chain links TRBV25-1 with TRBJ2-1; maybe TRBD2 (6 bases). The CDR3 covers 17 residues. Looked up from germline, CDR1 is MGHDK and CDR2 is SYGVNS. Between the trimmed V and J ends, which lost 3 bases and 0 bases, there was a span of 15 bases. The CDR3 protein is CASSDPQTRSSYNEQFF. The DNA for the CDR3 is TGTGCCAGCAGTGACCCCCAGACTAGAAGCTCCTACAATGAGCAGTTCTTC.

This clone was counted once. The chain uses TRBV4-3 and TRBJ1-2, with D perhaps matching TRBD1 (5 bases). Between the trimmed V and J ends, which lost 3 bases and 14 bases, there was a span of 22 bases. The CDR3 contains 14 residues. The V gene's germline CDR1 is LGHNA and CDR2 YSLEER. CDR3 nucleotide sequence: TGCGCCAGCAGCCAGGGACGGGATTCAAGCGCTATAACCTTC. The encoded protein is CASSQGRDSSAITF.

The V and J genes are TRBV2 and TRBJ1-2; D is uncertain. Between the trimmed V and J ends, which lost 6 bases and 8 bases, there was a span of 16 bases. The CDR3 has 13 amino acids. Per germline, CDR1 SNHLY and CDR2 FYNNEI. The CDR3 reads CASSRGLEGGYTF. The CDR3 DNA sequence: TGTGCCAGCAGCCGAGGACTTGAGGGAGGCTACACCTTC.

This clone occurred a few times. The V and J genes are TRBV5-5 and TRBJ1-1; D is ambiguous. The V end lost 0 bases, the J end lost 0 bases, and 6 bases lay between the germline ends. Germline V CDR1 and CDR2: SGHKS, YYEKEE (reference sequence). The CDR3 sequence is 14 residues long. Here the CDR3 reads CASSLVSMNTEAFF. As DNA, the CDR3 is TGTGCCAGCAGCTTGGTCAGCATGAACACTGAAGCTTTCTTT.

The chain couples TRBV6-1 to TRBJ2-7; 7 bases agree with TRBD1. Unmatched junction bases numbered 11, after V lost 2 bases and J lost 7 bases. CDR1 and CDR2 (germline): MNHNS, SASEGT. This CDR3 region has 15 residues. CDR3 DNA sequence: TGTGCCAGCAGTGAAAATACAGGGGCCCCCTTAGAGCAGTACTTC. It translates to CASSENTGAPLEQYF.

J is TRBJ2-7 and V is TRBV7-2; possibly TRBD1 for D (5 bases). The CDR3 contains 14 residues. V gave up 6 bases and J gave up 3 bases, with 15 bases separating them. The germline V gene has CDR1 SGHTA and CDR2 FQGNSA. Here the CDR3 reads CASRHQVQGYEQYF. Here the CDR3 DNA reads TGTGCCAGCAGGCACCAAGTGCAGGGCTACGAGCAGTACTTC.